This T cell receptor (beta chain) was captured in a study of CD8+CD57+ T cells in acquired aplastic anemia. Study-level information: The average for DNA from sorted CD4+ and CD8+ cells was approximately 3.2 ug. Whole-study results and caveats: Controls did not differ significantly from patients in CD8+ Simpson's diversity. A set of some 28 CD8+ CDR3 sequences was shared between patients and controls, and these sequences appeared highly expressed in patients.

Sequenced patients had shown CD8+CD57+ cell expansion by flow cytometry. The patients all had a severe acquired aplastic anemia diagnosis. Worth noting for this clonotype: Its target is not known. A junction boundary mismatches the germline segment, possibly from a read error.

Genomic DNA provided the template from which TCR beta VDJ and CDR3 profiles were obtained. TCRdb processed the reads anew with MiXCR; each CDR3 protein has one entry. Counted here are under 200,000 distinct CDR3 sequences, approximately 51% occurring once; the ten biggest clones make up 3.2%. Source material: sorted CD4+, CD8+, or CD8+CD57+ T cells (not recorded which) from PBMCs. The receptor was isolated from a human donor with aplastic anemia.

The CDR3 region is CATGLAGVNSPLRF. The CDR3 DNA sequence: TGTGCCACCGGGCTCGCAGGGGTAAATTCACCCCTCCGCTTT. V is TRBV15 and J is TRBJ1-6; TRBD1 is a possible D gene (6 bases). Germline V CDR1 and CDR2: LNHNV, YYDKDF (reference sequence). CDR3 length: 14 amino acids.